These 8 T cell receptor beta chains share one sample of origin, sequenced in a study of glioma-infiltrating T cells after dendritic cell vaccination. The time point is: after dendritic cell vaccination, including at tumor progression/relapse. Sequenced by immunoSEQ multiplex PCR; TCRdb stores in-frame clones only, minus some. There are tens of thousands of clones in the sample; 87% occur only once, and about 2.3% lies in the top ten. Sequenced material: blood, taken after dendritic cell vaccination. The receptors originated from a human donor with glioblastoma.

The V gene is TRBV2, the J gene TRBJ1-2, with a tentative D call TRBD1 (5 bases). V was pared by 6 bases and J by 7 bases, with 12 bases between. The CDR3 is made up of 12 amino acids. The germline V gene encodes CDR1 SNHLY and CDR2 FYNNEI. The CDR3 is CASREGYSGYTF. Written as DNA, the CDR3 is TGTGCCAGCAGGGAGGGGTATTCTGGCTACACCTTC.

CDR3 DNA sequence: TGCGCCAGCAGCTTAGGACAGGGAGTAATTGGTGGCTACACCTTC. Amino acids: CASSLGQGVIGGYTF. This sequence joins TRBV5-1 and TRBJ1-2, with 8 bases matching TRBD1. Germline trimming cut 2 bases from V and 7 bases from J; bases unmatched to any gene: 10. CDR3 length equals 15 residues. CDR1 is SGHRS, CDR2 YFSETQ, per germline.

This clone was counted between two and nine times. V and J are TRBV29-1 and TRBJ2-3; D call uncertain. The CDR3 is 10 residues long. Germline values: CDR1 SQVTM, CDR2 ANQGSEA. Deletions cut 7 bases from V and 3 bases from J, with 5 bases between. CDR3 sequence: CSGGTDTQYF. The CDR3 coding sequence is TGCAGCGGAGGTACAGATACGCAGTATTTT.

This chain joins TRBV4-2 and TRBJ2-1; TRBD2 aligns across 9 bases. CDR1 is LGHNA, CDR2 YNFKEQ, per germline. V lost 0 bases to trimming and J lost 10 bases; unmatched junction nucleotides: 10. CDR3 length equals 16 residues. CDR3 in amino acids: CASSQDLSSGTSEQFF. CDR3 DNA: TGTGCCAGCAGCCAAGATCTGTCTAGCGGGACCTCGGAGCAGTTCTTC.

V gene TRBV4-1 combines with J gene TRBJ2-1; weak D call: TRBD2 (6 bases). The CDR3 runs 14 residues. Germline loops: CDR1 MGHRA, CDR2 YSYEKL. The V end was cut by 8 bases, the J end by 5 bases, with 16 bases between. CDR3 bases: TGCGCCAGCGAGATGATAGCGGACCACAATGAGCAGTTCTTC. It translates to CASEMIADHNEQFF.

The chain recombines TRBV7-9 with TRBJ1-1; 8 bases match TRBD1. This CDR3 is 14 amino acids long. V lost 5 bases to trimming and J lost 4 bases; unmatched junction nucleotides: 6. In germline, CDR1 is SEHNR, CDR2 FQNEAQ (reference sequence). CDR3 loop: CASSRGQGFTEAFF. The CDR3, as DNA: TGTGCCAGCAGCAGAGGACAGGGCTTCACTGAAGCTTTCTTT.

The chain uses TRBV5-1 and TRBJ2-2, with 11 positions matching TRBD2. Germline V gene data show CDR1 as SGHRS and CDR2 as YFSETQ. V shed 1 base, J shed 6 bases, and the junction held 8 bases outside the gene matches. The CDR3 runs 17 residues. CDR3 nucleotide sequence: TGCGCCAGCAGCTTGTCTAGCGGGGGGCCGGGCGCCGGGGAGCTGTTTTTT. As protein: CASSLSSGGPGAGELFF. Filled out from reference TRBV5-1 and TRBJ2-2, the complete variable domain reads KAGVTQTPRYLIKTRGQQVTLSCSPISGHRSVSWYQQTPGQGLQFLFEYFSETQRNKGNFPGRFSGRQFSNSRSEMNVSTLELGDSALYLCASSLSSGGPGAGELFFGEGSRLTVL.

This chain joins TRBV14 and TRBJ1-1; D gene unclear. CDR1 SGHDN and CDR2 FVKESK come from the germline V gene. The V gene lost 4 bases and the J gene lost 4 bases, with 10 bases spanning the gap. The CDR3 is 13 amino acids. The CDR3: CASSLAGATEAFF. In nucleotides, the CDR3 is TGTGCCAGCAGCCTGGCGGGTGCCACTGAAGCTTTCTTT.